Following are 14 T cell receptor beta chains from one sample sequenced in a study of CD8 T cells in ankylosing spondylitis. TCRdb independently ran MiXCR on the 5' RACE reads; one entry per CDR3 protein. The table records a few hundred thousand distinct CDR3 sequences, over 9.5% of them present only once. These receptors lack a known antigen. Study observations and caveats: Blood of patients with ankylosing spondylitis appeared to be characterized by a TCR beta motif of eight highly homologous variants.

The sample consisted of blood, either unsorted or a sorted T cell fraction (not recorded which). All receptors come from a male donor with ankylosing spondylitis.

The V gene is TRBV24-1, the J gene TRBJ2-5, with 10 bases that match TRBD2. The CDR3 totals 14 residues. Germline loops: CDR1 KGHDR, CDR2 SFDVKD. Unmatched junction bases numbered 6, after V lost 9 bases and J lost 3 bases. The CDR3 loop is CATSGAGGEETQYF. CDR3 sequence (DNA): TGTGCCACCTCGGGAGCGGGGGGGGAAGAGACCCAGTACTTC.

This clonotype was observed at least ten times. The genes are TRBV5-1 and TRBJ2-2; perhaps TRBD1 as D (6 bases). This CDR3 comprises 14 residues. Germline V CDR1 and CDR2: SGHRS, YFSETQ. Trimming took 5 bases from V and 1 from J, leaving 9 bases between them. CDR3 region: CASSETGNTGELFF. CDR3 bases: TGCGCCAGCAGTGAGACAGGGAACACCGGGGAGCTGTTTTTT.

The chain is built from TRBV3-1 and TRBJ2-5, with a tentative D call TRBD2 (5 bases). The CDR3 has 12 residues. V was shortened by 0 bases and J by 9 bases, with 8 bases between the two germline ends. Germline CDR1 and CDR2: LGHDT and YNNKEL (reference sequence). CDR3 protein: CASSQDRTAQYF. The CDR3 nucleotides read TGTGCCAGCAGCCAAGATCGGACTGCCCAGTACTTC.

This clonotype was found a few times. The gene calls are TRBV6-2 or TRBV6-3 and TRBJ2-1; 7 positions agree with TRBD1. V was pared by 5 bases and J by 5 bases, with 3 bases of the junction left unmatched. CDR1 is MNHEY and CDR2 is SVGEGT in the germline V gene. The CDR3 has 13 amino acids. This chain's CDR3 is CASSGQVNNEQFF. DNA of the CDR3: TGTGCCAGCAGTGGACAGGTAAACAATGAGCAGTTCTTC.

This clonotype was counted between two and nine times. V is TRBV5-1 and J is TRBJ2-6; D call uncertain. V was trimmed by 0 bases and J by 2 bases, leaving 6 bases between them. In germline, CDR1 is SGHRS, CDR2 YFSETQ. CDR3 length: 15 residues. The CDR3 region has the DNA TGCGCCAGCAGCTTGGGTGCGCCTGGGGCCAACGTCCTGACTTTC. The encoded protein is CASSLGAPGANVLTF.

This clonotype has a handful of counts. J is TRBJ2-5 and V is TRBV5-1, with TRBD2 matching over 7 bases. Germline assignment: CDR1 SGHRS and CDR2 YFSETQ. This CDR3 comprises 14 residues. Unmatched junction bases numbered 1, after V lost 2 bases and J lost 0 bases. Here the CDR3 DNA reads TGCGCCAGCAGCTTACTAGCGTACCAAGAGACCCAGTACTTC. This translates into CASSLLAYQETQYF.

This clonotype was counted only a few times. The chain combines TRBV20-1 with TRBJ2-5, with D perhaps assigned TRBD1 or TRBD2 (5 bases each). V was pared by 5 bases and J by 10 bases, with 17 bases between. Germline lookup yields CDR1 DFQATT and CDR2 SNEGSKA (reference sequence). The CDR3 contains 12 residues. For the CDR3, the DNA is TGCAGTGCTCACGGGACCTTAAGGAACCAGTACTTC. Translating gives CSAHGTLRNQYF.

At least ten counts were recorded for this clonotype. V gene TRBV2 combines with J gene TRBJ2-7; D is undetermined. The CDR3 has 12 residues. The ends were cut back, 6 bases at V and 3 bases at J, with 9 bases in the middle. The germline CDR1 and CDR2 sequences are SNHLY and FYNNEI. The DNA of the CDR3 is TGTGCCAGCAGCGACGATGACTACGAGCAGTACTTC. This codes for CASSDDDYEQYF.

The count of this clonotype is one. The CDR3 nucleotides are TGTGCCAGCACCCCGTTCGGGAACACCGGGGAGCTGTTTTTT. Encoded protein: CASTPFGNTGELFF. The chain is built from TRBV9 and TRBJ2-2; no reliable D call. The CDR3 length is 14 residues. In germline, CDR1 is SGDLS, CDR2 YYNGEE. V shed 6 bases and J shed 1 base, with 10 bases lying between them.

This clonotype was detected many times. V is TRBV7-2 and J is TRBJ1-2; no definite D call. Germline values: CDR1 SGHTA, CDR2 FQGNSA. The CDR3 loop spans 12 amino acids. The V end was cut by 8 bases, the J end by 1 base, with 8 bases between. The CDR3 loop is CASGVYNYGYTF. Here the CDR3 DNA reads TGTGCCAGCGGGGTTTATAACTATGGCTACACCTTC.

This rearrangement joins TRBV12-3 or TRBV12-4 to TRBJ1-1; TRBD1 aligns across 9 bases. The V and J ends lost 0 bases and 6 bases, in that order; junction bases with no gene match: 8. The CDR3 spans 16 residues. CDR3 amino acids: CASSLALGTGKAEAFF. Written as DNA, the CDR3 is TGTGCCAGCAGTTTAGCGCTAGGGACAGGGAAAGCTGAAGCTTTCTTT.

This clonotype has a handful of counts. V usage is TRBV7-9 and J usage is TRBJ2-2; D uncertain. V shed 1 base and J shed 0 bases, with 6 bases lying between them. Per germline, CDR1 SEHNR and CDR2 FQNEAQ (reference sequence). The CDR3 extends over 15 amino acids. The CDR3 is CASSLDLANTGELFF. For the CDR3, the DNA is TGTGCCAGCAGCTTAGACTTAGCGAACACCGGGGAGCTGTTTTTT. Drawing the rest from reference TRBV7-9 and TRBJ2-2, the complete variable domain is DTGVSQNPRHKITKRGQNVTFRCDPISEHNRLYWYRQTLGQGPEFLTYFQNEAQLEKSRLLSDRFSAERPKGSFSTLEIQRTEQGDSAMYLCASSLDLANTGELFFGEGSRLTVL.

V and J are TRBV5-1 and TRBJ2-1; D unresolved. The CDR3 extends over 16 amino acids. The germline gives CDR1 SGHRS, CDR2 YFSETQ. Trimming removed 4 bases from V and 0 bases from J, with 14 bases in between. CDR3: CASSPVGPNSYNEQFF. CDR3 DNA: TGCGCCAGCAGCCCGGTAGGGCCTAACTCCTACAATGAGCAGTTCTTC.

The chain recombines TRBV6-1 with TRBJ1-2; tentatively, D is TRBD1 (6 bases). The length of the CDR3 is 17 residues. Germline CDR1 MNHNS, CDR2 SASEGT. The germline V and J ends were trimmed by 7 bases and 4 bases, with 25 bases remaining between them. In nucleotides, the CDR3 is TGTGCCAGCAACACCTTACCCGGCAGGGGAGGTGGCTATGGCTACACCTTC. It codes for CASNTLPGRGGGYGYTF.